One sample yielded the 24 T cell receptor beta chains listed below, sequenced in a study of shared clonotypes between healthy human individuals. Generated by immunoSEQ multiplex PCR, the TCRdb table keeps only in-frame clones and is missing some. This sample has about 2,200,000 clones, with just over 90% found just once. CD45RO-negative CD8 cells positively selected for CCR7 made up the naive population, which excluded terminally differentiated effector memory CD45RA+ cells. Sequenced sample: naive CD8+ T cells from PBMCs. Source of these receptors: a young man in good health. Some clones in this sample may be carry-over from other donors' samples.

This clone appeared a single time. The gene calls are TRBV5-1 and TRBJ1-1, with D unresolved. The CDR3 extends over 13 amino acids. From germline, CDR1 is SGHRS and CDR2 YFSETQ. Trimming cost V 0 bases and J 5 bases, with 8 bases left between them. For the CDR3, the DNA is TGCGCCAGCAGCTTGGACGGTGGAACTGAAGCTTTCTTT. It codes for CASSLDGGTEAFF.

Here the CDR3 reads CASSPRGGYTF. CDR3 nucleotides: TGTGCCAGCAGCCCCAGGGGTGGCTACACCTTC. The chain combines TRBV28 with TRBJ1-2; a possible D gene is TRBD1 (6 bases). Between the trimmed V and J ends, which lost 6 bases and 7 bases, there was a span of 9 bases. Germline lookup yields CDR1 MDHEN and CDR2 SYDVKM. The length of the CDR3 is 11 residues.

The sample holds one count of this clone. This chain links TRBV27 with TRBJ2-1; TRBD2 matches 16 bases. The V gene end was trimmed by 3 bases and the J gene end by 9 bases; junction bases not matched to a gene: 5. Germline CDR1 and CDR2: MNHEY and SMNVEV (reference sequence). CDR3 length equals 16 residues. CDR3 region: CASSFGTSGRAVEQFF. CDR3 sequence (DNA): TGTGCCAGCAGTTTCGGGACTAGCGGGAGGGCCGTTGAGCAGTTCTTC.

The V and J genes are TRBV9 and TRBJ1-5; D not resolved. With 0 bases removed from V and 2 bases from J, the gap between germline ends came to 12 bases. CDR1 and CDR2 (germline): SGDLS, YYNGEE. This CDR3 contains 16 residues. The CDR3 region has the DNA TGTGCCAGCAGCGTAGGCGAAGTCATGGGCAATCAGCCCCAGCATTTT. Its protein is CASSVGEVMGNQPQHF. Together with reference TRBV9 and TRBJ1-5, the CDR3 gives the full variable domain: DSGVTQTPKHLITATGQRVTLRCSPRSGDLSVYWYQQSLDQGLQFLIQYYNGEERAKGNILERFSAQQFPDLHSELNLSSLELGDSALYFCASSVGEVMGNQPQHFGDGTRLSIL.

The chain joins TRBV27 to TRBJ2-3, with TRBD2 identical over 11 bases. Germline CDR1 MNHEY, CDR2 SMNVEV (reference sequence). Trimming removed 5 bases from V and 0 bases from J; junction bases left unmatched: 7. The CDR3 has 17 amino acids. The CDR3 is CASSLGTSGSSTDTQYF. The CDR3, as DNA: TGTGCCAGCAGTCTTGGGACTAGCGGCAGTAGCACAGATACGCAGTATTTT.

This sequence joins TRBV7-2 and TRBJ1-2; D unresolved. V lost 1 base and J lost 7, with 7 bases in between. The CDR3 consists of 12 residues. Per germline, CDR1 SGHTA and CDR2 FQGNSA. The CDR3 reads CASSLDVVGYTF. The DNA for the CDR3 is TGTGCCAGCAGCTTAGATGTGGTTGGCTACACCTTC.

The chain couples TRBV29-1 to TRBJ1-2; perhaps TRBD1 as D (6 bases). Trimming removed 6 bases at V and 8 bases at J, with 16 bases between. The CDR3 consists of 12 residues. In germline, CDR1 is SQVTM, CDR2 ANQGSEA. Written as DNA, the CDR3 is TGCAGCGTGGAGGAGGTCACAGGGGGCTACACCTTC. Encoded protein: CSVEEVTGGYTF.

V gene TRBV2 combines with J gene TRBJ1-2, with D perhaps TRBD1 (5 bases). V was clipped by 10 bases and J by 3 bases, with 12 bases between them. Germline loops: CDR1 SNHLY, CDR2 FYNNEI. There are 12 residues in the CDR3. The CDR3 sequence is CAIAGTDYGYTF. For the CDR3, the DNA is TGTGCCATCGCCGGGACGGACTATGGCTACACCTTC.

This sequence joins TRBV6-6 and TRBJ2-7; D is unclear. Germline values: CDR1 MNHNY, CDR2 SVGAGI (reference sequence). CDR3 size: 15 residues. The V and J ends lost 0 bases and 1 base respectively, with 10 bases between them. The CDR3: CASSYSTAVSYEQYF. The CDR3 DNA reads TGTGCCAGCAGTTACTCGACGGCAGTATCCTACGAGCAGTACTTC.

This clone was seen only once. The chain combines TRBV9 with TRBJ1-3; no definite D call. The germline V gene encodes CDR1 SGDLS and CDR2 YYNGEE. Trimming pared 0 bases from V and 4 bases from J, leaving 11 bases between. CDR3 length: 15 amino acids. The CDR3 DNA reads as TGTGCCAGCAGCGTAGTGGGAGGAGAGGGAAACACCATATATTTT. It specifies CASSVVGGEGNTIYF.

This chain links TRBV5-8 with TRBJ1-5; possibly TRBD1 for D (6 bases). The CDR3 totals 12 residues. V shed 4 bases and J shed 16 bases, with 18 bases lying between them. Germline lookup yields CDR1 SGHTS and CDR2 YDEGEE. As DNA, the CDR3 is TGTGCCAGCAGCCTTGGGGGACAAACCCTACATTTT. Translation gives CASSLGGQTLHF. Variable domain in full (rest from reference TRBV5-8 and TRBJ1-5): EAGVTQSPTHLIKTRGQQATLRCSPISGHTSVYWYQQALGLGLQFLLWYDEGEERNRGNFPPRFSGRQFPNYSSELNVNALELEDSALYLCASSLGGQTLHFGDGTRLSIL.

On this clone: Other DNA variants within this sample encode the same CDR3. This sequence joins TRBV27 and TRBJ1-2; the D gene is possibly TRBD1 (5 bases). V was shortened by 3 bases and J by 1 base, with 9 bases between the two germline ends. CDR1 MNHEY and CDR2 SMNVEV come from the germline V gene (reference sequence). The CDR3 length is 14 residues. Written as DNA, the CDR3 is TGTGCCAGCAGTTTGGTTGGGGGTAACTATGGCTACACCTTC. Amino acid sequence: CASSLVGGNYGYTF.

This clone has only a few counts. This chain's CDR3 is CASSLDRDNTGELFF. The CDR3 DNA is TGTGCCAGCAGCTTAGACCGGGACAACACCGGGGAGCTGTTTTTT. V gene TRBV7-9 combines with J gene TRBJ2-2; D might be TRBD1 or TRBD2, each matching 5 bases. V lost 1 base and J 2 bases, leaving 8 bases between the germline ends. Looked up from germline, CDR1 is SEHNR and CDR2 is FQNEAQ (reference sequence). The CDR3 totals 15 residues.

This chain connects TRBV7-9 to TRBJ1-1; D gene ambiguous. With 2 bases removed from V and 3 bases from J, the gap between germline ends came to 7 bases. CDR1 is SEHNR and CDR2 is FQNEAQ in the germline V gene (reference sequence). The CDR3 covers 13 residues. This CDR3 is CASSLWEDTEAFF. CDR3 in DNA: TGTGCCAGCAGCTTATGGGAGGACACTGAAGCTTTCTTT.

The chain couples TRBV6-5 to TRBJ2-7; D gene unclear. Germline assignment: CDR1 MNHEY and CDR2 SVGAGI. The ends were cut back, 0 bases at V and 3 bases at J, with 9 bases in the middle. CDR3 length: 14 amino acids. The CDR3 sequence: CASSYSNSHYEQYF. CDR3 coding DNA: TGTGCCAGCAGTTACTCGAATTCGCACTACGAGCAGTACTTC.

The rearrangement links TRBV30 to TRBJ1-1; the match to TRBD1 covers 10 bases. V was pared by 2 bases and J by 5 bases, with 5 bases of the junction left unmatched. Germline V CDR1 and CDR2: GTSNPN, SVGIG (reference sequence). The CDR3 consists of 14 residues. The DNA of the CDR3 is TGTGCCTGGAGTTGGACAGGGGGTGATACTGAAGCTTTCTTT. Protein: CAWSWTGGDTEAFF.

J is TRBJ2-1 and V is TRBV5-1; 12 nucleotides line up with TRBD2. Losses at the gene ends were 1 base for V and 2 bases for J; bases not matched to a gene: 4. Per the germline V gene, CDR1 is SGHRS and CDR2 is YFSETQ. The CDR3 is 17 residues long. The CDR3 sequence is CASSLTLAGGPYNEQFF. CDR3 in DNA: TGCGCCAGCAGCTTGACTCTAGCGGGAGGGCCCTACAATGAGCAGTTCTTC.

The rearrangement joins TRBV27 to TRBJ2-2; D remains ambiguous. CDR1 MNHEY and CDR2 SMNVEV come from the germline V gene (reference sequence). V gave up 3 bases and J gave up 5 bases, with 13 bases separating them. CDR3 length: 15 residues. CDR3 in DNA: TGTGCCAGCAGTTTCTTGAGAGAAAGAACCGGGGAGCTGTTTTTT. It translates to CASSFLRERTGELFF.

The rearrangement uses TRBV5-4 and TRBJ2-2; D not certain. The germline V gene encodes CDR1 SGHNT and CDR2 YYREEE (reference sequence). This CDR3 has 11 amino acids. With 4 bases removed from V and 6 bases from J, the gap between germline ends came to 4 bases. CDR3 in DNA: TGTGCCAGCAGCGGCCCCGGGGAGCTGTTTTTT. It codes for CASSGPGELFF.

V and J are TRBV14 and TRBJ2-7; TRBD2 agrees at 7 bases. This CDR3 region has 14 residues. Germline CDR1 and CDR2: SGHDN and FVKESK. Unmatched junction bases numbered 10, after V lost 4 bases and J lost 7 bases. The CDR3, as DNA: TGTGCCAGCAGCCCCCGGGCGACCGGGGGGGAGCAGTACTTC. Translated: CASSPRATGGEQYF.

This chain connects TRBV5-1 to TRBJ2-7, with 8 bases identical to TRBD1. Germline CDR1 reads SGHRS; CDR2 reads YFSETQ. V shed 2 bases, J shed 4 bases, and the junction held 5 bases outside the gene matches. This CDR3 spans 14 amino acids. As DNA, the CDR3 is TGCGCCAGCAGCTTTGACAGGGGTCAATACGAGCAGTACTTC. Translation gives CASSFDRGQYEQYF.

This chain links TRBV11-2 with TRBJ2-7; D perhaps matches TRBD1 (5 bases). The CDR3 is 13 amino acids. The germline CDR1 and CDR2 sequences are SGHAT and FQNNGV. V lost 1 base and J 7 bases, leaving 11 bases between the germline ends. The CDR3 sequence is CASSLGAGWEQYF. The CDR3 DNA reads as TGTGCCAGCAGCTTAGGGGCAGGGTGGGAGCAGTACTTC.

V usage is TRBV5-4 and J usage is TRBJ2-7; TRBD1 is a possible D gene (7 bases). There are 17 residues in the CDR3. V was trimmed by 4 bases and J by 2 bases, leaving 22 bases between them. Looked up from germline, CDR1 is SGHNT and CDR2 is YYREEE (reference sequence). This chain's CDR3 is CASSRYRGREPPYEQYF. DNA of the CDR3: TGTGCCAGCAGCCGATACAGGGGTCGGGAGCCCCCCTACGAGCAGTACTTC.

This chain connects TRBV11-2 to TRBJ2-1, with 7 bases lining up with TRBD2. This CDR3 contains 17 residues. Germline V gene data show CDR1 as SGHAT and CDR2 as FQNNGV. The V segment lost 3 bases and the J segment 5 bases; nucleotides outside the gene matches: 13. The CDR3 loop is CASSLARRGSFHNEQFF. The CDR3 region has the DNA TGTGCCAGCAGCTTGGCGAGGCGGGGGTCCTTCCACAATGAGCAGTTCTTC.